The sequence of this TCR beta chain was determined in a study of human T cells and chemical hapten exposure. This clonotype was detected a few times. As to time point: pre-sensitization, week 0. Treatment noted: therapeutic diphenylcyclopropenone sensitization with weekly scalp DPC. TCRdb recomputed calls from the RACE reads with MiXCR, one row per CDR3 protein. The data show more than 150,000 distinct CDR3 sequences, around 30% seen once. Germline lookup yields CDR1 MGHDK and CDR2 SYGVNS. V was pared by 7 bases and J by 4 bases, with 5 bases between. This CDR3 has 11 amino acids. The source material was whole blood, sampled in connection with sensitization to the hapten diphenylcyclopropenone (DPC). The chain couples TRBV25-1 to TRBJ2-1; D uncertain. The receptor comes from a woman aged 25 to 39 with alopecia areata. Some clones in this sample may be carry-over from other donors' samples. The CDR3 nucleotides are TGTGCCAGCATGGGTTACAATGAGCAGTTCTTC. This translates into CASMGYNEQFF.